Each of the 29 T cell receptor beta chains below was sequenced from the same sample in a study of blood T cell repertoires in COVID-19 (dated by TCRdb to the early 2020s). To prepare the library, the immunoSEQ multiplex PCR assay was applied. TCRdb mirrors the immuneACCESS table, restricted to in-frame sequences. Some clones are absent from its copies; in checked studies, under half trace to an unresolved V gene, and the reason for the others is unknown. This sample comprises about 78,000 clones, 86% of them detected only once. Jointly, the top ten make up approximately 1.8% of the sample. The sample consisted of peripheral blood. The receptors stem from a woman aged 55-70 years with acute or convalescent COVID-19.

The chain uses TRBV19 and TRBJ2-2, with a weak D call TRBD2 (6 bases). The CDR3 has 15 amino acids. Trimming took 7 bases from V and 1 from J, leaving 13 bases between them. The germline V gene encodes CDR1 LNHDA and CDR2 SQIVND (reference sequence). CDR3 protein: CASKVRRGNTGELFF. CDR3 nucleotide sequence: TGTGCCAGTAAGGTGCGGCGGGGGAACACCGGGGAGCTGTTTTTT.

This clone was seen a few times. The CDR3: CASRGRRRGGSSTDTQYF. The CDR3, as DNA: TGTGCCAGCAGGGGACGTCGTCGGGGGGGGTCTAGCACAGATACGCAGTATTTT. The V call is TRBV2, the J call TRBJ2-3; 8 positions agree with TRBD2. This CDR3 contains 18 residues. V lost 6 bases, J lost 0 bases, and 14 bases stayed unmatched. CDR1 is SNHLY and CDR2 is FYNNEI in the germline V gene.

This clone has only one observation. V usage is TRBV7-2 and J usage is TRBJ1-2, with TRBD1 identical over 9 bases. Trimming took 3 bases from V and 6 from J; bases not matched to a gene: 5. The CDR3 runs 14 residues. Germline lookup yields CDR1 SGHTA and CDR2 FQGNSA. The CDR3 DNA reads as TGTGCCAGCAGCTTGCGGACAGGGGACGATGGCTACACCTTC. Its protein is CASSLRTGDDGYTF.

The chain carries TRBV3-1 (or the pseudogene TRBV3-2) and TRBJ2-7; 8 nucleotides agree with TRBD2. CDR1 LGHDT and CDR2 YNNKEL come from the germline V gene (reference sequence). J lost 4 bases, V lost 3 bases, and 14 bases had no gene match. The CDR3 totals 17 residues. CDR3 amino acids: CASSHGRISGSEYEQYF. CDR3 coding DNA: TGTGCCAGCAGCCACGGGAGGATCAGCGGGAGTGAGTACGAGCAGTACTTC.

V is TRBV7-6 and J is TRBJ1-4; 11 bases fit TRBD1. This CDR3 is built from 19 residues. Germline assignment: CDR1 SGHVS and CDR2 FNYEAQ. Losses at the gene ends were 4 bases for V and 0 bases for J; bases not matched to a gene: 10. The CDR3 coding sequence is TGTGCCAGCAGCTCACGGACAGGGGGCACAATTGCAACTAATGAAAAACTGTTTTTT. Amino acid sequence: CASSSRTGGTIATNEKLFF.

The DNA for the CDR3 is TGTGCCAGCAGCCGGGACACAAAGAATGAAAAACTGTTTTTT. Protein product: CASSRDTKNEKLFF. The chain is built from TRBV5-6 and TRBJ1-4; TRBD1 is a possible D gene (6 bases). The CDR3 is 14 amino acids. Trimming shortened V by 4 bases and J by 5 bases, and 12 bases separated the two germline ends. Germline CDR1 is SGHDT and CDR2 is YYEEEE.

The rearrangement links TRBV9 to TRBJ1-1; 10 bases align to TRBD1. Trimming took 4 bases from V and 10 from J; bases not matched to a gene: 4. This CDR3 is 12 amino acids long. Germline V gene lookup returns CDR1 SGDLS and CDR2 YYNGEE. Here the CDR3 DNA reads TGTGCCAGCAGCCGACAGGGGGCTCGAGCTTTCTTT. This codes for CASSRQGARAFF.

The genes are TRBV28 and TRBJ1-1; D perhaps matches TRBD1 (6 bases). From germline, CDR1 is MDHEN and CDR2 SYDVKM. This CDR3 is built from 14 residues. The germline V and J ends were trimmed by 7 bases and 12 bases, with 24 bases remaining between them. The CDR3 DNA reads TGTGCCAGCACTGAGGACAGATGGGAGCGCGGGTCTTTCTTT. This gives the protein CASTEDRWERGSFF.

This clone came up once. The chain links TRBV19 to TRBJ2-7; the D gene is possibly TRBD1 (5 bases). CDR1 and CDR2 from the germline V gene are LNHDA and SQIVND (reference sequence). The V gene lost 9 bases and the J gene lost 1 base, with 19 bases spanning the gap. The CDR3 is made up of 15 amino acids. CDR3 protein: CASQYGADGSYEQYF. For the CDR3, the DNA is TGTGCCAGCCAGTATGGGGCCGATGGGTCCTACGAGCAGTACTTC.

This chain connects TRBV19 to TRBJ2-2; possibly TRBD1 for D (6 bases). The CDR3 covers 16 residues. Germline CDR1 is LNHDA and CDR2 is SQIVND (reference sequence). V lost 6 bases and J lost 5, with 19 bases in between. The CDR3 region is CASRSGQGLGTGELFF. The CDR3 region has the DNA TGTGCCAGTAGGTCCGGGCAGGGGCTGGGTACCGGGGAGCTGTTTTTT.

V gene TRBV2 combines with J gene TRBJ2-2, with D perhaps matching TRBD2 (7 bases). In germline, CDR1 is SNHLY, CDR2 FYNNEI. This CDR3 is built from 17 residues. V lost 6 bases to trimming and J lost 4 bases, with 21 bases between them. In DNA form, the CDR3 reads TGTGCCAGCAGCTCCTATTCGGGGGGCGCGAGCACCGGGGAGCTGTTTTTT. Amino acid sequence: CASSSYSGGASTGELFF.

The V and J genes are TRBV11-2 and TRBJ2-1; D might be TRBD2 (5 bases). Trimming shortened V by 0 bases and J by 7 bases, and 13 bases separated the two germline ends. The CDR3 loop spans 15 amino acids. Germline CDR1 SGHAT, CDR2 FQNNGV. The CDR3 bases are TGTGCCAGCAGCTTAGATTCGTCTAGCTGGAATGAGCAGTTCTTC. The encoded protein is CASSLDSSSWNEQFF.

The chain has TRBV3-1 (or the pseudogene TRBV3-2) and TRBJ2-2; D is perhaps TRBD1 (5 bases). With 11 bases removed from V and 0 bases from J, the gap between germline ends came to 13 bases. Germline CDR1 is LGHDT and CDR2 is YNNKEL (reference sequence). The CDR3 has 14 amino acids. The CDR3 is CAHRQNPNTGELFF. The CDR3, as DNA: TGTGCCCACCGACAGAACCCGAACACCGGGGAGCTGTTTTTT.

The chain couples TRBV7-7 to TRBJ2-3, with D perhaps matching TRBD2 (6 bases). Germline V gives CDR1 SSHAT, CDR2 FNYEAQ (reference sequence). The CDR3 sequence is 15 residues long. Trimming pared 1 base from V and 1 base from J, leaving 9 bases between. The CDR3 region has the DNA TGTGCCAGCAGCTTAGGGAGGGGCCGCACAGATACGCAGTATTTT. Its protein is CASSLGRGRTDTQYF.

V gene TRBV10-3 combines with J gene TRBJ2-7; 8 bases align to TRBD1. The CDR3 length is 13 residues. The germline gives CDR1 ENHRY, CDR2 SYGVKD. V dropped 5 bases and J dropped 5; count of bases not matched to a gene: 5. Here the CDR3 DNA reads TGTGCCATCAGTCTTGGACAGGGCGACGAGCAGTACTTC. This sequence encodes CAISLGQGDEQYF.

The chain uses TRBV5-1 and TRBJ1-6; tentatively, D is TRBD1 (6 bases). This CDR3 is built from 15 residues. V was trimmed by 1 base and J by 7 bases, leaving 12 bases between them. Per the germline V gene, CDR1 is SGHRS and CDR2 is YFSETQ. CDR3 nucleotide sequence: TGCGCCAGCAGCTTGAGGGGGGGTAAAAATTCACCCCTCCACTTT. As protein: CASSLRGGKNSPLHF.

The chain joins TRBV30 to TRBJ1-3; a weak D match, TRBD1 (5 bases). CDR1 is GTSNPN, CDR2 SVGIG, per germline (reference sequence). V dropped 8 bases and J dropped 2 bases, with 13 bases sitting between them. The CDR3 runs 13 residues. CDR3 coding DNA: TGTGCCGAAAAAAGGGGTGCTGGAAACACCATATATTTT. Its protein product is CAEKRGAGNTIYF. The whole variable domain, filled in from reference TRBV30 and TRBJ1-3, reads SQTIHQWPATLVQPVGSPLSLECTVEGTSNPNLYWYRQAAGRGLQLLFYSVGIGQISSEVPQNLSASRPQDRQFILSSKKLLLSDSGFYLCAEKRGAGNTIYFGEGSWLTVV.

The rearrangement joins TRBV5-1 to TRBJ1-1, with 7 bases identical to TRBD1. The germline gives CDR1 SGHRS, CDR2 YFSETQ. This CDR3 is 14 amino acids long. The ends lost 3 bases at V and 2 bases at J; junction bases unmatched: 4. CDR3 loop: CASSSGQTNTEAFF. The CDR3 DNA sequence: TGCGCCAGCAGCTCGGGACAGACCAACACTGAAGCTTTCTTT.

The V call is TRBV18, the J call TRBJ1-4; no firm D call. The V gene lost 3 bases and the J gene lost 8 bases, with 10 bases spanning the gap. Germline V gene lookup returns CDR1 KGHSH and CDR2 LQKENI. This CDR3 comprises 13 residues. CDR3 sequence reads: CASSPSVREKLFF. CDR3 DNA sequence: TGTGCCAGCTCACCCTCCGTACGGGAAAAACTGTTTTTT.

This chain links TRBV5-6 with TRBJ2-1; weak D call: TRBD1 (6 bases). CDR1 is SGHDT and CDR2 is YYEEEE in the germline V gene. CDR3 length: 14 amino acids. Trimming pared 4 bases from V and 1 base from J, leaving 9 bases between. The CDR3 DNA sequence: TGTGCCAGCAGCCCCGGGACATCCTACAATGAGCAGTTCTTC. This encodes CASSPGTSYNEQFF.

The V call is TRBV7-2, the J call TRBJ2-3; a weak D match, TRBD2 (5 bases). Germline-derived CDR1 and CDR2 are SGHTA and FQGNSA. Trimming shortened V by 4 bases and J by 6 bases, and 29 bases separated the two germline ends. This CDR3 contains 19 residues. The CDR3 loop is CASSSAGRPAGRLMDTQYF. DNA for the CDR3: TGTGCCAGCAGCTCGGCGGGTAGGCCCGCTGGCCGTCTGATGGATACGCAGTATTTT.

This chain uses TRBV5-1 with TRBJ2-1; 7 bases match TRBD2. In germline, CDR1 is SGHRS, CDR2 YFSETQ. The CDR3 runs to 15 residues. Trimming cost V 3 bases and J 6 bases; bases outside gene matches: 9. The CDR3, as DNA: TGCGCCAGCAGCTCTAGTGGGGGGGGATCCAATGAGCAGTTCTTC. Protein product: CASSSSGGGSNEQFF. Full variable domain (outside the CDR3, taken from reference TRBV5-1 and TRBJ2-1): KAGVTQTPRYLIKTRGQQVTLSCSPISGHRSVSWYQQTPGQGLQFLFEYFSETQRNKGNFPGRFSGRQFSNSRSEMNVSTLELGDSALYLCASSSSGGGSNEQFFGPGTRLTVL.

This clone appeared a single time. The chain uses TRBV7-2 and TRBJ2-2, with 11 bases fitting TRBD2. CDR3 length: 18 amino acids. Germline lookup yields CDR1 SGHTA and CDR2 FQGNSA. V shed 2 bases and J 5 bases; nucleotides not matched to a gene: 10. The CDR3 DNA follows: TGTGCCAGCAGCTTACGTTCTCCTAGCGGGGGGAATACCGGGGAGCTGTTTTTT. This codes for CASSLRSPSGGNTGELFF.

The chain joins TRBV14 to TRBJ1-6, with 10 bases matching TRBD1. The CDR3 sequence is 13 residues long. V was pared by 6 bases and J by 7 bases, with 0 bases of the junction left unmatched. CDR1 SGHDN and CDR2 FVKESK come from the germline V gene. Here the CDR3 reads CASRGQGNSPLHF. Here the CDR3 DNA reads TGTGCCAGCAGGGGACAGGGGAATTCACCCCTCCACTTT.

The chain employs TRBV5-1 and TRBJ2-5; the D is unclear. The V gene's germline CDR1 is SGHRS and CDR2 YFSETQ. This CDR3 comprises 12 residues. V lost 4 bases and J lost 2, with 6 bases in between. Written as DNA, the CDR3 is TGCGCCAGCAGCCGACAACAAGAGACCCAGTACTTC. This translates into CASSRQQETQYF.

This chain joins TRBV5-4 and TRBJ2-2; 10 bases align to TRBD2. CDR3 length: 15 residues. The V gene's germline CDR1 is SGHNT and CDR2 YYREEE (reference sequence). V gave up 3 bases and J gave up 4 bases; unmatched junction bases: 3. CDR3 in amino acids: CASSSQREGTGELFF. CDR3 sequence (DNA): TGTGCCAGCAGCTCCCAGCGGGAGGGCACCGGGGAGCTGTTTTTT.

The gene calls are TRBV7-9 and TRBJ2-1; D perhaps matches TRBD2 (6 bases). Per the germline V gene, CDR1 is SEHNR and CDR2 is FQNEAQ (reference sequence). This CDR3 has 15 residues. The ends were cut back, 3 bases at V and 0 bases at J, with 9 bases in the middle. The CDR3, as DNA: TGTGCCAGCAGCTTGGACGGGAGCTCCTACAATGAGCAGTTCTTC. The encoded protein is CASSLDGSSYNEQFF.

This chain joins TRBV4-2 and TRBJ1-5; TRBD1 aligns across 8 bases. The CDR3 has 15 residues. Germline V gene lookup returns CDR1 LGHNA and CDR2 YNFKEQ. Trimming cost V 0 bases and J 5 bases; bases outside gene matches: 3. The CDR3 sequence is CASSQDKTGDQPQHF. The CDR3 coding sequence is TGTGCCAGCAGCCAAGATAAGACAGGGGATCAGCCCCAGCATTTT.

V is TRBV2 and J is TRBJ2-5, with D possibly TRBD1 on 5 matching bases. Germline V gene sequence: CDR1 SNHLY, CDR2 FYNNEI. The CDR3 contains 13 residues. V shed 5 bases and J shed 4 bases, with 11 bases lying between them. In nucleotides, the CDR3 is TGTGCCAGCAGTCCCGACAGTAGAGAGACCCAGTACTTC. This encodes CASSPDSRETQYF.